This T cell receptor beta chain was found in a study of T cell repertoires in cytomegalovirus infection. TCRdb processed the reads anew with MiXCR; each CDR3 protein has one entry. The sample carries about 920,000 distinct CDR3 sequences, around a third recorded once. In regard to this clonotype: Antigen: not known.

The germline V gene encodes CDR1 MNHNY and CDR2 SVGAGI (reference sequence). The V gene end was trimmed by 10 bases and the J gene end by 4 bases; junction bases not matched to a gene: 7. The CDR3 runs to 13 residues. Material: cultured CD8+ T cells from PBMCs, obtained from culture after CMV antigen stimulation. This clonotype was sampled from a human donor in good health (CMV status not recorded). Some clones in this sample may be carry-over from other donors' samples. The chain has TRBV6-6 and TRBJ2-5; 9 nucleotides align to TRBD2. The CDR3 sequence is CATVLAGLETQYF. As DNA, the CDR3 is TGTGCCACCGTGCTAGCGGGGTTAGAGACCCAGTACTTC.